The clone carrying this T cell receptor beta chain came up once. Looked up from germline, CDR1 is SGHVS and CDR2 is FQNEAQ. This CDR3 contains 14 residues. V dropped 8 bases and J dropped 7; count of bases not matched to a gene: 10. TCRdb's copy holds only in-frame clones and misses some; the assay was immunoSEQ multiplex PCR. The table lists about 170,000 clones, about four fifths of them singletons. These data are taken from a study of blood T cell repertoires in COVID-19. The study recruited people aged about 18 to 89 years across approximately 24 US areas. The chain carries TRBV7-8 and TRBJ2-1, with 8 bases that match TRBD1. This receptor was taken from a woman between 45 and 60 years old in a cohort exposed to, infected with or recovered from COVID-19 (not recorded which). The sample consisted of PBMCs or T cells enriched from blood (not recorded which). The CDR3 loop is CASSQGQGSNEQFF. The CDR3 region has the DNA TGTGCCAGCTCCCAAGGACAGGGTTCGAATGAGCAGTTCTTC.